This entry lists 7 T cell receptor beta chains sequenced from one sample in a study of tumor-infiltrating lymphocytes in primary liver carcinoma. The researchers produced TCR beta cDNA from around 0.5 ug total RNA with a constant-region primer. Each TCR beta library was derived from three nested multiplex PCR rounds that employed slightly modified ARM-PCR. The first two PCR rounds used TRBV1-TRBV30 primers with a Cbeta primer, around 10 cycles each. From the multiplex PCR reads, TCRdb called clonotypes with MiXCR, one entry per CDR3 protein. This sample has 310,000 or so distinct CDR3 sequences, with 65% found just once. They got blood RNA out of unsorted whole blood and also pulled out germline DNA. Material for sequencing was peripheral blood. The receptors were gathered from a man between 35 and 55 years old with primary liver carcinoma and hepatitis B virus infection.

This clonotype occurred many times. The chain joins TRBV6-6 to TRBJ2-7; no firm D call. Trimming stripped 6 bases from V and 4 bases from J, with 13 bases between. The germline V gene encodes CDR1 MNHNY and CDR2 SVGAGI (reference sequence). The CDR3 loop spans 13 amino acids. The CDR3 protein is CASSLEFQYEQYF. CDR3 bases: TGTGCCAGCAGCCTAGAGTTTCAGTACGAGCAGTACTTC.

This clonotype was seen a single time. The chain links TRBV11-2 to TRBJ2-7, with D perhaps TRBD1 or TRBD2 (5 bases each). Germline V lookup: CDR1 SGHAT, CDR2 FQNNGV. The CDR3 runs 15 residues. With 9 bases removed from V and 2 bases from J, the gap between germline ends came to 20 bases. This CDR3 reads CASSPEGISAYEQYF. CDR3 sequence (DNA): TGTGCCAGTAGCCCAGAGGGGATTAGCGCCTACGAGCAGTACTTC. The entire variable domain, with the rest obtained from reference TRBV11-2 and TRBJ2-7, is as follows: EAGVAQSPRYKIIEKRQSVAFWCNPISGHATLYWYQQILGQGPKLLIQFQNNGVVDDSQLPKDRFSAERLKGVDSTLKIQPAKLEDSAVYLCASSPEGISAYEQYFGPGTRLTVT.

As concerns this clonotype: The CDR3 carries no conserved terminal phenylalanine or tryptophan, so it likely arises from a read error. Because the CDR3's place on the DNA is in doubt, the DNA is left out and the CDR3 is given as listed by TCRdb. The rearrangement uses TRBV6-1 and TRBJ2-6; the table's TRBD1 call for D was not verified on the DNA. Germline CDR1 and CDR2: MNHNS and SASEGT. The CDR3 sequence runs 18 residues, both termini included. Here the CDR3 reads CASSERGQGITGANVLTL.

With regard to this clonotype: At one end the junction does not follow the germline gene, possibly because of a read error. In DNA form, the CDR3 reads TGTGCTAGCAGCAAACAATACATTGAGCAGTTCTTC. This translates into CASSKQYIEQFF. This sequence joins TRBV11-2 and TRBJ2-1; no reliable D call. The CDR3 runs to 12 residues. Germline values: CDR1 SGHAT, CDR2 FQNNGV.

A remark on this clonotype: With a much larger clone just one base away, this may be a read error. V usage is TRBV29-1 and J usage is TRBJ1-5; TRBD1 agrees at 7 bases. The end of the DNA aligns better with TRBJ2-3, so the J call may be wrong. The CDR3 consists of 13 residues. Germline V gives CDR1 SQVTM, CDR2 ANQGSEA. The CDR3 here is CSAQTGLSQPQYF. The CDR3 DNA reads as TGCAGCGCCCAGACAGGGCTCTCTCAGCCCCAGTATTTT.

This CDR3 reads CANRPLALSSYEQYF. In DNA form, the CDR3 reads TGTGCCAACAGACCTCTAGCGCTTAGCTCCTACGAGCAGTACTTC. The chain is built from TRBV6-2 or TRBV6-3 and TRBJ2-7; D may be TRBD2 (6 bases). Germline values: CDR1 MNHEY, CDR2 SVGEGT. Deletions cut 10 bases from V and 0 bases from J, with 19 bases between. This CDR3 has 15 residues.

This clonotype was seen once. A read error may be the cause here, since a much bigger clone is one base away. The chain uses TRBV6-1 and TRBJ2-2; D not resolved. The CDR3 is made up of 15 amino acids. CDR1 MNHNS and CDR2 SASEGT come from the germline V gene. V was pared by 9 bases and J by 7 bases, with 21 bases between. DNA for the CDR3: TGTGCCAGAACCCTGACCCAGAGCACGATCGGGGAGCTGTTTTTT. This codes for CARTLTQSTIGELFF.